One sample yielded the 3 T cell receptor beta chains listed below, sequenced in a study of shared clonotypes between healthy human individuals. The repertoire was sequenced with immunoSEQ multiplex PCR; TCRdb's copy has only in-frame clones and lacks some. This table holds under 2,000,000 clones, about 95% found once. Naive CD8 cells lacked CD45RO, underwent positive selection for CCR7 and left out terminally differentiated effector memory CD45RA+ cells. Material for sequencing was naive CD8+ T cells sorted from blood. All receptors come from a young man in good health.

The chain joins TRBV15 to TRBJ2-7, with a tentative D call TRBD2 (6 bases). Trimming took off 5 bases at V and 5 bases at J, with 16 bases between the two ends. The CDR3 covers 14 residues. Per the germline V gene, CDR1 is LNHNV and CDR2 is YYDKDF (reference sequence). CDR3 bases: TGTGCCACCAGCGGAAATAGCGGCGGCGACGAGCAGTACTTC. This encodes CATSGNSGGDEQYF.

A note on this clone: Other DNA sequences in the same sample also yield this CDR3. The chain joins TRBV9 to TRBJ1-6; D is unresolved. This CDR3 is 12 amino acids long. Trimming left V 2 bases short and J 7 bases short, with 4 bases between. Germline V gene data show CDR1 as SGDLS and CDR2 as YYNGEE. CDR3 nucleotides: TGTGCCAGCAGCGTCGGCAATTCACCCCTCCACTTT. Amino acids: CASSVGNSPLHF.

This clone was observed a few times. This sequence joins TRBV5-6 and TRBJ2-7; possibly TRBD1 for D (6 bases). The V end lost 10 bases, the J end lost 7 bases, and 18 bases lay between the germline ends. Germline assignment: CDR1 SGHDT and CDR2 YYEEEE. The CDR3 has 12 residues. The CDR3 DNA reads TGTGCCCCAAAGGTGTGGGGGCAGGAGCAGTACTTC. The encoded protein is CAPKVWGQEQYF.